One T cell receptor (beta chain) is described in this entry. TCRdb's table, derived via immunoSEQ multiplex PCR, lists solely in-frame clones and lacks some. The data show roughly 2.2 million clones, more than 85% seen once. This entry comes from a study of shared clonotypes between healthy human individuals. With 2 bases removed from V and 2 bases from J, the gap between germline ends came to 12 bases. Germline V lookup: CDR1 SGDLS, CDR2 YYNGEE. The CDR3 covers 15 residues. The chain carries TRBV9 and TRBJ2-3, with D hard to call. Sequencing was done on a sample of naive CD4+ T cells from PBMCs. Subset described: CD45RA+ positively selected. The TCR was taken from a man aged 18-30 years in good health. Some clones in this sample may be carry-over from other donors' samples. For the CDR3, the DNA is TGTGCCAGCAGCGTCGGTTGGGGAAACACAGATACGCAGTATTTT. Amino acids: CASSVGWGNTDTQYF.